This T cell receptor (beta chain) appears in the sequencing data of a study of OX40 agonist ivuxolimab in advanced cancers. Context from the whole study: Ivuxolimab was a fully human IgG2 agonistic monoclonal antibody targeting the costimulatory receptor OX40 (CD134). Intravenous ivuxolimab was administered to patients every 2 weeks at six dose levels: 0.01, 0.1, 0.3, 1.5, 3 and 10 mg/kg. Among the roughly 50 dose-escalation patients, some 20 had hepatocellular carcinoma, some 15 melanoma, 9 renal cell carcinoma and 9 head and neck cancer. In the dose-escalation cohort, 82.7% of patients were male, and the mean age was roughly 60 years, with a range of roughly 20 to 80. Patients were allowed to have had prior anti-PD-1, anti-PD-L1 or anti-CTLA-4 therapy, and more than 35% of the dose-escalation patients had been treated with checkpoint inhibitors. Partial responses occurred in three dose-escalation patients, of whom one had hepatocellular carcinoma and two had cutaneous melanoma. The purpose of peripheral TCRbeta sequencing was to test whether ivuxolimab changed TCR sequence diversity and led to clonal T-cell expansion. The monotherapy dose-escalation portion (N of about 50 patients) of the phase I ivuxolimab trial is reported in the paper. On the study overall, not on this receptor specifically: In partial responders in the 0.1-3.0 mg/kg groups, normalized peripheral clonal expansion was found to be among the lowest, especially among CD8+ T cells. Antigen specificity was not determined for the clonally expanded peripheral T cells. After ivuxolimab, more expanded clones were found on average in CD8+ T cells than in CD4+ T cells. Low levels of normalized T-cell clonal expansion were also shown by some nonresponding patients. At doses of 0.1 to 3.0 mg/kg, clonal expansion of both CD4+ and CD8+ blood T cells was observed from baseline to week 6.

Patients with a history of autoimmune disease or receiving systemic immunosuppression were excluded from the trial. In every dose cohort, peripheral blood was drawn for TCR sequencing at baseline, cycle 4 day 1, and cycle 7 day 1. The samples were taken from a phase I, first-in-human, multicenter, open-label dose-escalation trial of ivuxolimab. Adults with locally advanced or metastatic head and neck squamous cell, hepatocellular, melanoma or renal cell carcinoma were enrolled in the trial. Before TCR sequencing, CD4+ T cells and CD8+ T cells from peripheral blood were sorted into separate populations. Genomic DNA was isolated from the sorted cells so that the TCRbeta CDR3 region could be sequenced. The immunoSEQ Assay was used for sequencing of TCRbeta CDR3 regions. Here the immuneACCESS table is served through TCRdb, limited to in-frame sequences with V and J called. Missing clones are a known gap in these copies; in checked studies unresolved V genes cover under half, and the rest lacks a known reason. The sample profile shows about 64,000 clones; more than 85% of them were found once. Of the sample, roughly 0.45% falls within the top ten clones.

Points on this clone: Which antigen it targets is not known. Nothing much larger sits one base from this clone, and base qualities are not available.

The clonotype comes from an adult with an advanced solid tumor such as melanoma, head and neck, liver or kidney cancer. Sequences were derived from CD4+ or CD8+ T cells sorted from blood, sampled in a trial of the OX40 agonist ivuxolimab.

The CDR3 region reads CASEGVPGTPSRRATNEKLFF. At the DNA level, the sequence is TGTGCCAGCGAGGGAGTCCCCGGGACACCCTCCCGCCGTGCAACTAATGAAAAACTGTTTTTT. The V gene is TRBV28 and the J gene is TRBJ1-4; matching of 6 bases hints at TRBD1 as the D gene. V loses 8 bases of germline sequence and J loses 0 bases, and the interval between the two ends is 31 bases. Taken from cysteine to phenylalanine, the CDR3 has 21 residues. The only DNA kept is the CDR3, 63 bases in frame from the first base. From the germline V gene, CDR1 is MDHEN and CDR2 is SYDVKM. When the CDR3 is completed using the reference TRBV28 and TRBJ1-4 genes on either side, the full variable domain is DVKVTQSSRYLVKRTGEKVFLECVQDMDHENMFWYRQDPGLGLRLIYFSYDVKMKEKGDIPEGYSVSREKKERFSLILESASTNQTSMYLCASEGVPGTPSRRATNEKLFFGSGTQLSVL.